The rows below give T cell receptor beta chains drawn from one sample of a study of blood T cell dynamics during melanoma immunotherapy. Generated by immunoSEQ multiplex PCR, the TCRdb table keeps only in-frame clones and is missing some. The sample lists about 11,000 clones, 80% to 85% occurring once. The sequenced sample was blood, obtained from a patient treated with checkpoint blockade. The source of these receptors is a human donor with melanoma. Each CDR3 is given with its conserved first and last residue. The D gene is left open where the match is weak. A clone size is listed for some rows: how often the clone was seen (once, few, many), or a class if it is expanded.

J gene: TRBJ1-2; V gene: TRBV19; clone size: .; D gene: TRBD1; CDR3 length: 15; CDR3 DNA: TGTGCCAGTAGTACTGGGACAGGGAACTCCTATGGCTACACCTTC; CDR3 protein: CASSTGTGNSYGYTF
J gene: TRBJ2-2; V gene: TRBV11-2; clone size: .; D gene: .; CDR3 length: 18; CDR3 DNA: TGTGCCAGCAGCCCCGGGCCCGGTTTGGGGCGCGACACCGGGGAGCCGTTTTTT; CDR3 protein: CASSPGPGLGRDTGEPFF
J gene: TRBJ1-3; V gene: TRBV19; clone size: .; D gene: .; CDR3 length: 15; CDR3 DNA: TGTGCCAGTAGTATCGGGCAGGGATACGGAAACACCATATATTTT; CDR3 protein: CASSIGQGYGNTIYF
J gene: TRBJ1-1; V gene: TRBV6-1; clone size: once; D gene: .; CDR3 length: 10; CDR3 DNA: TGTGCCAGCAGGGGACCCGATGCTTTCTTT; CDR3 protein: CASRGPDAFF
J gene: TRBJ2-4; V gene: TRBV4-3; clone size: .; D gene: .; CDR3 length: 14; CDR3 DNA: TGCGCCAGCAGCATGACCGGGGGGCAAAACATTCAGTACTTC; CDR3 protein: CASSMTGGQNIQYF
J gene: TRBJ2-1; V gene: TRBV2; clone size: .; D gene: .; CDR3 length: 15; CDR3 DNA: TGTGCCAGCAGTGGTCGCGGGGGCCATAGGAATGAGCAGTTCTTC; CDR3 protein: CASSGRGGHRNEQFF
J gene: TRBJ2-1; V gene: TRBV7-3; clone size: .; D gene: TRBD1; CDR3 length: 14; CDR3 DNA: TGTGCCAGCAGCTTCCTAGGGGGCGTCGATGAGCAGTTCTTC; CDR3 protein: CASSFLGGVDEQFF
J gene: TRBJ2-3; V gene: TRBV9; clone size: .; D gene: TRBD2; CDR3 length: 15; CDR3 DNA: TGTGCCAGCACCAAAAGCGGGATAAGCACAGATACGCAGTATTTT; CDR3 protein: CASTKSGISTDTQYF
J gene: TRBJ2-1; V gene: TRBV18; clone size: .; D gene: TRBD1; CDR3 length: 16; CDR3 DNA: TGTGCCAGCTCACCAATTGAGGGGGCCTCCTACAATGAGCAGTTCTTC; CDR3 protein: CASSPIEGASYNEQFF
J gene: TRBJ1-2; V gene: TRBV9; clone size: few; D gene: .; CDR3 length: 14; CDR3 DNA: TGTGCCAGCAGCGTAGACAGGGAAATCGGTGGCTACACCTTC; CDR3 protein: CASSVDREIGGYTF
J gene: TRBJ2-2; V gene: TRBV7-8; clone size: .; D gene: .; CDR3 length: 15; CDR3 DNA: TGTGCCAGCAGCTTATCAGGGGCGAACACCGGGGAGCTGTTTTTT; CDR3 protein: CASSLSGANTGELFF
J gene: TRBJ1-5; V gene: TRBV6-1; clone size: .; D gene: .; CDR3 length: 14; CDR3 DNA: TGTGCCAGCAAGCGGGGTGTGGGCAATCAGCCCCAGCATTTT; CDR3 protein: CASKRGVGNQPQHF
J gene: TRBJ1-2; V gene: TRBV30; clone size: .; D gene: TRBD1; CDR3 length: 17; CDR3 DNA: TGTGCCTGGAGGGCTGGACAGGCTTCCCTAGCTAACTATGGCTACACCTTC; CDR3 protein: CAWRAGQASLANYGYTF
J gene: TRBJ2-3; V gene: TRBV7-2; clone size: .; D gene: .; CDR3 length: 14; CDR3 DNA: TGTGCCAGCAGCTTATACGGGGTCCGGGGTACGCAGTATTTT; CDR3 protein: CASSLYGVRGTQYF
J gene: TRBJ2-3; V gene: TRBV27; clone size: .; D gene: .; CDR3 length: 13; CDR3 DNA: TGTGCCAGCAGTTTAACAGTCCCAGATACGCAGTATTTT; CDR3 protein: CASSLTVPDTQYF
J gene: TRBJ2-3; V gene: TRBV6-1; clone size: .; D gene: TRBD2; CDR3 length: 15; CDR3 DNA: TGTGCCAGCGGCAGCCTAGCGGGGGCCGGAGATACGCAGTATTTT; CDR3 protein: CASGSLAGAGDTQYF
J gene: TRBJ2-2; V gene: TRBV18; clone size: .; D gene: .; CDR3 length: 14; CDR3 DNA: TGTGCCAGCTCACCGGCGGGGCTCACCGGGGAGCTGTTTTTT; CDR3 protein: CASSPAGLTGELFF
J gene: TRBJ2-7; V gene: TRBV13; clone size: .; D gene: .; CDR3 length: 18; CDR3 DNA: TGTGCCAGCAGCCCCCCCCTGACGGGGGGCTTTAGCTCCTACGAGCAGTACTTC; CDR3 protein: CASSPPLTGGFSSYEQYF
J gene: TRBJ2-7; V gene: TRBV29-1; clone size: .; D gene: TRBD1; CDR3 length: 13; CDR3 DNA: TGCAGCTTTCGGACAGGGGGGGACTACGAGCAGTACTTC; CDR3 protein: CSFRTGGDYEQYF
J gene: TRBJ1-2; V gene: TRBV5-8; clone size: .; D gene: .; CDR3 length: 13; CDR3 DNA: TGTGCCAGCAGGCCCAGATTGGGGTATGGCTACACCTTC; CDR3 protein: CASRPRLGYGYTF
J gene: TRBJ2-1; V gene: TRBV6-6; clone size: .; D gene: .; CDR3 length: 16; CDR3 DNA: TGTGCCAGCAGTTATCCCGGCCGGAAGAGCCACAATGAGCAGTTCTTC; CDR3 protein: CASSYPGRKSHNEQFF
J gene: TRBJ2-3; V gene: TRBV6-1; clone size: .; D gene: .; CDR3 length: 14; CDR3 DNA: TGTGCCAGCAGTCAATGGACAGTGACAGATACGCAGTATTTT; CDR3 protein: CASSQWTVTDTQYF
J gene: TRBJ2-3; V gene: TRBV29-1; clone size: .; D gene: .; CDR3 length: 11; CDR3 DNA: TGCAGCGTTCTCAGGGAAAGGACGCAGTATTTT; CDR3 protein: CSVLRERTQYF
J gene: TRBJ2-7; V gene: TRBV11-3; clone size: .; D gene: .; CDR3 length: 12; CDR3 DNA: TGTGCCAGCAGCCCCTCCCCCTACGAGCAGTACTTC; CDR3 protein: CASSPSPYEQYF
J gene: TRBJ2-7; V gene: TRBV5-1; clone size: .; D gene: .; CDR3 length: 11; CDR3 DNA: TGCGCCAGCAGCTTAATGGAAGAGCAGTACTTC; CDR3 protein: CASSLMEEQYF
J gene: TRBJ1-2; V gene: TRBV9; clone size: few; D gene: .; CDR3 length: 15; CDR3 DNA: TGTGCCAGCAGCGTAAGGGACGGGGGGGGCTATGGCTACACCTTC; CDR3 protein: CASSVRDGGGYGYTF
J gene: TRBJ1-2; V gene: TRBV11-1; clone size: .; D gene: .; CDR3 length: 15; CDR3 DNA: TGTGCCAGCAGACGAACGGGGGAGCGGAGGGGCGGCTACACCTTC; CDR3 protein: CASRRTGERRGGYTF
J gene: TRBJ2-7; V gene: TRBV19; clone size: .; D gene: .; CDR3 length: 15; CDR3 DNA: TGTGCCAGTAGTATTTACGCGGGCCCCTCGAACCAGCAGTACTTC; CDR3 protein: CASSIYAGPSNQQYF
J gene: TRBJ2-7; V gene: TRBV4-1; clone size: .; D gene: .; CDR3 length: 17; CDR3 DNA: TGCGCCAGCAGCCAAGATCGGGTGCCCGCGACCTCCTACGAGCAGTACTTC; CDR3 protein: CASSQDRVPATSYEQYF
J gene: TRBJ2-6; V gene: TRBV7-6; clone size: .; D gene: .; CDR3 length: 14; CDR3 DNA: TGTGCCAGCAGCTTATCAGACGGGGCCAACGCCCTGACTTTC; CDR3 protein: CASSLSDGANALTF
J gene: TRBJ2-2; V gene: TRBV7-2; clone size: once; D gene: .; CDR3 length: 15; CDR3 DNA: TGTGCCAGCAGCTTACGGGACCCGAACACCGGGGAGCTGTTTTTT; CDR3 protein: CASSLRDPNTGELFF
J gene: TRBJ2-3; V gene: TRBV6-1; clone size: .; D gene: TRBD2; CDR3 length: 15; CDR3 DNA: TGTGCCAGCAGTGAATGGCGGGGGGGCCGGGATACGCAGTATTTT; CDR3 protein: CASSEWRGGRDTQYF
J gene: TRBJ2-2; V gene: TRBV6-6; clone size: .; D gene: .; CDR3 length: 14; CDR3 DNA: TGTGCCAGTTTGGACTCATCTTACACCGGGGAGCTGTTTTTT; CDR3 protein: CASLDSSYTGELFF
J gene: TRBJ2-2; V gene: TRBV19; clone size: .; D gene: TRBD1; CDR3 length: 17; CDR3 DNA: TGTGCCAGTAGTAGAACCCCCCAGGGGGCGAACACCGGGGAGCTGTTTTTT; CDR3 protein: CASSRTPQGANTGELFF
J gene: TRBJ2-1; V gene: TRBV5-1; clone size: .; D gene: TRBD1; CDR3 length: 14; CDR3 DNA: TGCGCCAGCAGCTTGAGTACAGGGGGGAATGAGCAGTTCTTC; CDR3 protein: CASSLSTGGNEQFF
J gene: TRBJ2-1; V gene: TRBV21-1; clone size: .; D gene: .; CDR3 length: 18; CDR3 DNA: TGTGCCAGCAGCAAAGAGGGGTCTAGCGGGGGGAACTACAATGAGCAGTTCTTC; CDR3 protein: CASSKEGSSGGNYNEQFF
J gene: TRBJ1-1; V gene: TRBV10-3; clone size: .; D gene: TRBD1; CDR3 length: 16; CDR3 DNA: TGTGCCATCAGTGAGTCGATAACGACAGGGGGCCTTGGAGCTTTCTTT; CDR3 protein: CAISESITTGGLGAFF
J gene: TRBJ2-5; V gene: TRBV4-3; clone size: .; D gene: .; CDR3 length: 14; CDR3 DNA: TGCGCCAGCAGCCGTGATAGTTCACGGGGGACCCAGTACTTC; CDR3 protein: CASSRDSSRGTQYF
J gene: TRBJ1-3; V gene: TRBV9; clone size: .; D gene: .; CDR3 length: 15; CDR3 DNA: TGTGCCAGCAGCGTAGGGGTCACCTCTGGAAACACCATATATTTT; CDR3 protein: CASSVGVTSGNTIYF
J gene: TRBJ2-3; V gene: TRBV6-5; clone size: .; D gene: .; CDR3 length: 14; CDR3 DNA: TGTGCCAGCAGTTACTCGAGTAGCACAGATACGCAGTATTTT; CDR3 protein: CASSYSSSTDTQYF
J gene: TRBJ2-7; V gene: TRBV11-3; clone size: .; D gene: .; CDR3 length: 14; CDR3 DNA: TGTGCCAGCAGCTTACAAGACGGCCCCTACGAGCAGTACTTC; CDR3 protein: CASSLQDGPYEQYF
J gene: TRBJ2-7; V gene: TRBV18; clone size: .; D gene: TRBD2; CDR3 length: 15; CDR3 DNA: TGTGCCAGCTCACCAAATATAGCGGGGGGAAACGAGCAGTACTTC; CDR3 protein: CASSPNIAGGNEQYF